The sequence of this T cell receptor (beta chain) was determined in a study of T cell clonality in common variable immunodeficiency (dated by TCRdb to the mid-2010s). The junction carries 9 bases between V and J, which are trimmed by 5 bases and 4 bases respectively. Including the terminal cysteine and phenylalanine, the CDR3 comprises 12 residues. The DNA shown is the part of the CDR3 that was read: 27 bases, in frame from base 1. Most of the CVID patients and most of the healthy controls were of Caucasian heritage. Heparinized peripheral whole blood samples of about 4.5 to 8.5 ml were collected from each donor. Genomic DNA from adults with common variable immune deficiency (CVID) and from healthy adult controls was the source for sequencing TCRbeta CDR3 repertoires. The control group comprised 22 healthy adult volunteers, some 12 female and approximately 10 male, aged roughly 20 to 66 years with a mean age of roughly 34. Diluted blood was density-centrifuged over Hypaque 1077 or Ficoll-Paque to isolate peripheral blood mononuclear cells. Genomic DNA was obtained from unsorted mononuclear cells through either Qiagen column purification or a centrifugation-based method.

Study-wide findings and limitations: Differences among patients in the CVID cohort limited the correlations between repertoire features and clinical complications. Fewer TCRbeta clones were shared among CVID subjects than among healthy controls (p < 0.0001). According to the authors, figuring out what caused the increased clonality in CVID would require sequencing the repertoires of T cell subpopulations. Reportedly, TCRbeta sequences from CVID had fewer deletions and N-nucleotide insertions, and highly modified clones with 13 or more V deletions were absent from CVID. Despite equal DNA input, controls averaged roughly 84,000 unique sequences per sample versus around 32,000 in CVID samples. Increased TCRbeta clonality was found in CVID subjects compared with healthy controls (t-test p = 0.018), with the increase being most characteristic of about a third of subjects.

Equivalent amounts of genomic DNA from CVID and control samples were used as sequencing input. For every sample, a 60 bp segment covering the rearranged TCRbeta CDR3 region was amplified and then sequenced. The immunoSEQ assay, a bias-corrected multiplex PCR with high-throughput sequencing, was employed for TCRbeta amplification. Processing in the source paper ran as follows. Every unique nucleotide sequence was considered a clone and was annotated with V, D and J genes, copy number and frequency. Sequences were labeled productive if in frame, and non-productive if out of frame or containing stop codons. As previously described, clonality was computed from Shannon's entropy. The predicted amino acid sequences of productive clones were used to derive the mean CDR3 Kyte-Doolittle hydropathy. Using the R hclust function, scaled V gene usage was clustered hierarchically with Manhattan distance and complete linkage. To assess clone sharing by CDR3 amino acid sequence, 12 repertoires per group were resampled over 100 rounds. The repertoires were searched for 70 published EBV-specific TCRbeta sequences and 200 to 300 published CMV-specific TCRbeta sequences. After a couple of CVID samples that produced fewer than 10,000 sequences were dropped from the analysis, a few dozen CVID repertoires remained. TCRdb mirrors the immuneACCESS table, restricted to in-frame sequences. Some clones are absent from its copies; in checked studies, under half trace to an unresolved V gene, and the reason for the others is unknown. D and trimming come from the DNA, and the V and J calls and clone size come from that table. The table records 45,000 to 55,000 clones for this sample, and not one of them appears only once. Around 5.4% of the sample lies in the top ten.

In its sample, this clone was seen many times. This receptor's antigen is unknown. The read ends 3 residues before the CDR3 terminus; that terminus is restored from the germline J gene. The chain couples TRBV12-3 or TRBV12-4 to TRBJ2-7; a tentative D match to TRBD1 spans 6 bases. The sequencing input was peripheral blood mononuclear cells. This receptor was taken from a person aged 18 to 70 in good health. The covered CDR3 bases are TGTGCCAGCAGTGAACAGGGTTACGAG. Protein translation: CASSEQGYE. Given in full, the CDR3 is CASSEQGYEQYF.